This TCR beta chain was recorded in a study of T cell responses to AZD1222 COVID-19 vaccine. The study's findings and limits: In the spike-specific TCR repertoire, nearly half reportedly target unmutated variant regions.

In germline, CDR1 is SGHNT, CDR2 YYREEE (reference sequence). With 3 bases removed from V and 4 bases from J, the gap between germline ends came to 8 bases. The CDR3 extends over 13 amino acids. On this clone itself: The target antigen is unknown.

TCRdb keeps only in-frame clones here, not all; method: immunoSEQ multiplex PCR. Of roughly 28,000 clones listed, more than 85% are singletons. This chain links TRBV5-4 with TRBJ2-1, with a weak D call TRBD2 (5 bases). The receptor was isolated from an adult in good health. The sample in question was peripheral blood, obtained on day 0 of AZD1222 vaccination. The CDR3 DNA follows: TGTGCCAGCAGCTATCTAGCTTACAATGAGCAGTTCTTC. Translation gives CASSYLAYNEQFF.